Shown below are 8 T cell receptor beta chains from a single sample sequenced in a study of Ad26.COV2.S vaccination and SARS-CoV-2 variants. Sample treatment: around 19 received Ad26.COV2.S at low or high dose, single or two shots; several received placebo; per-sample allocation not given. It was on day 63 after the first vaccine or placebo injection that samples were taken. Repertoires were generated with immunoSEQ multiplex PCR, while TCRdb's copy carries only in-frame clones and drops some. The table lists hundreds of thousands of clones, 65% to 90% of them singletons. The sequencing used peripheral blood, collected in a trial of Ad26.COV2.S vaccine versus placebo. These receptors came from a person aged 18-65 years who received the Ad26.COV2.S COVID-19 vaccine or a placebo.

The chain links TRBV5-1 to TRBJ2-7; 10 bases are a match to TRBD1. The CDR3 extends over 17 amino acids. Germline V gene data show CDR1 as SGHRS and CDR2 as YFSETQ. With V trimmed by 7 bases and J by 2 bases, 15 bases remained unmatched. The chain's CDR3 is CASGRFPPGQGPYEQYF. Here the CDR3 DNA reads TGCGCCAGCGGCCGATTCCCTCCGGGACAGGGGCCCTACGAGCAGTACTTC.

About this clone itself: The same CDR3 arises from other DNA sequences in this sample as well. The rearrangement links TRBV5-1 to TRBJ2-7; D ambiguous. Germline-derived CDR1 and CDR2 are SGHRS and YFSETQ. The CDR3 loop spans 13 amino acids. Trimming shortened V by 0 bases and J by 4 bases, and 8 bases separated the two germline ends. The CDR3 loop reads CASSLDRAYEQYF. In DNA form, the CDR3 reads TGCGCCAGCAGCTTGGATCGGGCGTACGAGCAGTACTTC.

This clone was seen a few times. CDR3 bases: TGTGCCAGCAGTTTGAAGGGGGCCGGCACAGATACGCAGTATTTT. Protein sequence: CASSLKGAGTDTQYF. V gene TRBV27 combines with J gene TRBJ2-3, with 7 bases identical to TRBD1. CDR1 is MNHEY, CDR2 SMNVEV, per germline (reference sequence). CDR3 size: 15 residues. V lost 3 bases, J lost 1 base, and 4 bases stayed unmatched.

V gene TRBV28 combines with J gene TRBJ2-4, with 8 bases lining up with TRBD2. Germline V gene lookup returns CDR1 MDHEN and CDR2 SYDVKM. J lost 6 bases, V lost 2 bases, and 12 bases had no gene match. This CDR3 has 17 residues. The CDR3 region has the DNA TGTGCCAGCAGTTTAAATCGCCCCCGGCGGGAGGTAAACATTCAGTACTTC. It translates to CASSLNRPRREVNIQYF.

CDR3 coding DNA: TGCGCCAGCAGCCCTCGGACAGGGAGGGATGAGCAGTTCTTC. This sequence encodes CASSPRTGRDEQFF. This rearrangement joins TRBV4-3 to TRBJ2-1, with a weak D call TRBD1 (8 bases). Trimming stripped 4 bases from V and 8 bases from J, with 15 bases between. In germline, CDR1 is LGHNA, CDR2 YSLEER. The CDR3 runs to 14 residues.

The chain carries TRBV5-1 and TRBJ2-7; tentative D call: TRBD2 (5 bases). CDR3 length: 15 amino acids. Trimming took off 4 bases at V and 4 bases at J, with 18 bases between the two ends. Germline CDR1 is SGHRS and CDR2 is YFSETQ. For the CDR3, the DNA is TGCGCCAGCAGCGCCCGAGGACTTTCTCCTTACGAGCAGTACTTC. This translates into CASSARGLSPYEQYF. Supplemented by reference TRBV5-1 and TRBJ2-7, the full variable domain reads KAGVTQTPRYLIKTRGQQVTLSCSPISGHRSVSWYQQTPGQGLQFLFEYFSETQRNKGNFPGRFSGRQFSNSRSEMNVSTLELGDSALYLCASSARGLSPYEQYFGPGTRLTVT.

This clone has only one observation. This sequence joins TRBV6-6 and TRBJ1-2; D is unresolved. This CDR3 is built from 13 residues. CDR1 MNHNY and CDR2 SVGAGI come from the germline V gene (reference sequence). V dropped 8 bases and J dropped 4 bases, with 14 bases sitting between them. CDR3 sequence (DNA): TGTGCCAGCCGCAGAGGGAATCTCTATGGCTACACCTTC. This translates into CASRRGNLYGYTF.

This chain links TRBV5-1 with TRBJ2-1, with 9 bases identical to TRBD1. CDR1 and CDR2 (germline): SGHRS, YFSETQ. J gave up 2 bases and V 5 bases, and 8 bases lay outside the gene matches. This CDR3 contains 16 residues. The CDR3 region has the DNA TGCGCCAGCAGTCTCTCACAGGGGGCGGCCTACAATGAGCAGTTCTTC. It is translated as CASSLSQGAAYNEQFF.